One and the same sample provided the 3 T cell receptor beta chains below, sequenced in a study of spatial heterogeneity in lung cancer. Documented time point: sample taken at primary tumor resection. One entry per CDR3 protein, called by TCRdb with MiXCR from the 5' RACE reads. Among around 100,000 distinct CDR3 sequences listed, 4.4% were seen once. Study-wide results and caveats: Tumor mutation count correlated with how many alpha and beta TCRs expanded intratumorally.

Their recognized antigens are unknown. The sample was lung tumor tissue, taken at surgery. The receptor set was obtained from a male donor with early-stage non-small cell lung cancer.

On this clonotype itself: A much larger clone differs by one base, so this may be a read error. The CDR3 sequence: CASSRHDEQYF. The CDR3 DNA is TGTGCCAGCAGTCGACACGACGAGCAGTACTTC. The rearrangement uses TRBV6-5 and TRBJ2-7; D is ambiguous. V was cut by 5 bases and J by 5 bases, with 7 bases left in between. This CDR3 contains 11 residues. Germline assignment: CDR1 MNHEY and CDR2 SVGAGI.

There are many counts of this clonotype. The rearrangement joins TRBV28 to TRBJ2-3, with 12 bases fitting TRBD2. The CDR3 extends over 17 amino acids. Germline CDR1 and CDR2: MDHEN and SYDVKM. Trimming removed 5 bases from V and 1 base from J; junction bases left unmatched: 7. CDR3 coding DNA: TGTGCCAGCAGTCGGGGGACTAGCGGGTTACGCACAGATACGCAGTATTTT. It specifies CASSRGTSGLRTDTQYF.

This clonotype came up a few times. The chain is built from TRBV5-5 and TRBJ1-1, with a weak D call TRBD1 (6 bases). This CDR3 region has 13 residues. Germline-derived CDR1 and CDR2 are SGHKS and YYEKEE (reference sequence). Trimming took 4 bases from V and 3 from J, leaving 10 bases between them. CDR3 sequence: CASSPRTDTEAFF. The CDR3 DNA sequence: TGTGCCAGCAGCCCGCGGACAGACACTGAAGCTTTCTTT. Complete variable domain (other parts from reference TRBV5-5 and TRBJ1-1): DAGVTQSPTHLIKTRGQQVTLRCSPISGHKSVSWYQQVLGQGPQFIFQYYEKEERGRGNFPDRFSARQFPNYSSELNVNALLLGDSALYLCASSPRTDTEAFFGQGTRLTVV.